This note documents a single T cell receptor beta chain sequence. What it recognizes is unknown. Germline V lookup: CDR1 SGHDT, CDR2 YYEEEE. V lost 0 bases and J 3 bases, leaving 12 bases between the germline ends. The CDR3 covers 15 residues. These data are taken from a study of T-cell memory formation after mild COVID-19. For the study at large: The two donors had largely donor-specific TCR clusters. Points from the study as a whole: Researchers found some responding clones in pre-infection memory, a sign that cross-reactive memory joined. Whether second-wave clones peaking at day 37 were SARS-CoV-2 specific went unconfirmed.

TCR alpha and TCR beta cDNA libraries carrying sample barcodes and UMIs came from 5'RACE with constant-segment primers. One entry per CDR3 protein results from TCRdb running MiXCR on the 5' RACE reads. Of over 500,000 distinct CDR3 sequences detected, roughly 17% appear once; the ten largest clones hold about 8.6%. This sequence was found in an adult woman who had mild COVID-19 (a few samples of this study predate the infection). Cell type and time point are not known. The material sequenced was PBMCs or a T cell subset sorted from them (not recorded which). The rearrangement uses TRBV5-6 and TRBJ1-1; D is ambiguous. CDR3 amino acids: CASSLVAGSYTEAFF. CDR3 DNA: TGTGCCAGCAGCTTGGTGGCAGGATCCTACACTGAAGCTTTCTTT.